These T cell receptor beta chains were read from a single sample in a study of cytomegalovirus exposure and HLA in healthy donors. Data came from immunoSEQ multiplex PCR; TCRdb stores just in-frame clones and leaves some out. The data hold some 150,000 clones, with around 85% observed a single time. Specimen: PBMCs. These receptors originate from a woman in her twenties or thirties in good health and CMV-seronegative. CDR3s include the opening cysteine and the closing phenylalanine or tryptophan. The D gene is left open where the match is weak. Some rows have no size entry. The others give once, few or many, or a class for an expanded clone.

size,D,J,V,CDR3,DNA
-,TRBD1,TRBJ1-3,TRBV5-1,CASSLTGGDGNTIYF,TGCGCCAGCAGCTTGACAGGGGGTGACGGAAACACCATATATTTT
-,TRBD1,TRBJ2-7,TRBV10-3,CAISESGQGSSYEQYF,TGTGCCATCAGTGAGTCGGGACAGGGTAGCTCCTACGAGCAGTACTTC
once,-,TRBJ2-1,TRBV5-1,CASSLGGFTYNEQFF,TGCGCCAGCAGCTTAGGGGGATTTACCTACAATGAGCAGTTCTTC
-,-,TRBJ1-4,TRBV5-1,CASSYQGSNEKLFF,TGCGCCAGCAGCTATCAGGGGTCTAATGAAAAACTGTTTTTT
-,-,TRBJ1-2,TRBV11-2,CASSLVGGGYTF,TGTGCCAGCAGCTTAGTGGGAGGGGGCTACACCTTC
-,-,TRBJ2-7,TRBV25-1,CASSEGGFSYEQYF,TGTGCCAGCAGTGAAGGAGGATTCTCCTACGAGCAGTACTTC
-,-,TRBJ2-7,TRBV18,CASSPAGKGAYEQYF,TGTGCCAGCTCACCAGCAGGGAAGGGGGCCTACGAGCAGTACTTC
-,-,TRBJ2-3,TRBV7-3,CASSLNSDTQYF,TGTGCCAGCAGCTTAAACTCAGATACGCAGTATTTT
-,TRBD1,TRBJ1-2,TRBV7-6,CASSLRQGTYGYTF,TGTGCCAGCAGCCTCCGACAGGGTACCTATGGCTACACCTTC
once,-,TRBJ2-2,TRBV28,CASSLPTTRNTGELFF,TGTGCCAGCAGTTTGCCTACTACCCGGAACACCGGGGAGCTGTTTTTT
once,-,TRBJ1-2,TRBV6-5,CASSRDSRVGYTF,TGTGCCAGCAGCCGAGACAGTAGGGTTGGCTACACCTTC
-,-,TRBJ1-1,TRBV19,CASSIGRGGSEAFF,TGTGCCAGTAGTATAGGTAGAGGAGGGTCTGAAGCTTTCTTT
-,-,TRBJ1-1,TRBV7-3,CASSSNSFGTEAFF,TGTGCCAGCAGCTCAAACTCCTTCGGCACTGAAGCTTTCTTT
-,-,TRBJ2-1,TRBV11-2,CASTRGQAGAYYNEQFF,TGTGCCAGCACGCGGGGCCAGGCGGGGGCCTACTACAATGAGCAGTTCTTC
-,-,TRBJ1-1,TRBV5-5,CASSRPGDTEAFF,TGTGCCAGCAGCCGTCCAGGGGACACTGAAGCTTTCTTT
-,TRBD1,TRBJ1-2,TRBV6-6,CASSLGQGSNGYTF,TGTGCCAGCAGCCTGGGACAGGGAAGCAATGGCTACACCTTC
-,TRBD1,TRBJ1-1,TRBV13,CASSPRTGGITEAFF,TGTGCCAGCAGCCCACGCACAGGGGGCATCACTGAAGCTTTCTTT
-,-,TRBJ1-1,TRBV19,CASSIRVNTEAFF,TGTGCCAGTAGTATACGAGTGAACACTGAAGCTTTCTTT
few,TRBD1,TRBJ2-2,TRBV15,CATSSGTATKDFTGELFF,TGTGCCACCAGCAGCGGGACAGCCACCAAAGACTTCACCGGGGAGCTGTTTTTT
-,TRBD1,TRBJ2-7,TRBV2,CASSEGTALYEQYF,TGTGCCAGCAGTGAGGGGACAGCCCTCTACGAGCAGTACTTC
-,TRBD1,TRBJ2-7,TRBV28,CASSPIYSTGGNYEQYF,TGTGCCAGCAGCCCGATATATTCAACAGGGGGAAACTACGAGCAGTACTTC
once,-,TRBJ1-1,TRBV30,CAWSPQKNTEAFF,TGTGCCTGGAGCCCACAGAAGAACACTGAAGCTTTCTTT
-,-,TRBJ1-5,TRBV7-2,CASSLEQGSNQPQHF,TGTGCCAGCAGCTTAGAGCAGGGGTCCAATCAGCCCCAGCATTTT
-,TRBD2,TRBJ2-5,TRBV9,CASSVSGGGLETQYF,TGTGCCAGCAGCGTTAGCGGGGGGGGCTTGGAGACCCAGTACTTC
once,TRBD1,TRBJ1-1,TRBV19,CASSPGQGGLEAFF,TGTGCCAGTAGCCCGGGACAGGGAGGTTTAGAAGCTTTCTTT
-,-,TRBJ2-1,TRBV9,CASSVVAGALNEQFF,TGTGCCAGCAGCGTAGTTGCGGGGGCACTCAATGAGCAGTTCTTC
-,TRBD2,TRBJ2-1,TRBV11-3,CASSLGWREGPYNEQFF,TGTGCCAGCAGCTTAGGATGGCGGGAGGGCCCCTACAATGAGCAGTTCTTC
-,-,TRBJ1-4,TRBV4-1,CASSQVRGEKLFF,TGCGCCAGCAGCCAAGTCAGGGGCGAAAAACTGTTTTTT
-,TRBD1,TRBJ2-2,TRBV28,CASSSTKQGFPGELFF,TGTGCCAGCAGCTCTACAAAACAGGGGTTCCCCGGGGAGCTGTTTTTT
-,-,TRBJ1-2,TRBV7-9,CASSSSRTDDNYGYTF,TGTGCCAGCAGCTCCTCGCGGACAGACGATAACTATGGCTACACCTTC
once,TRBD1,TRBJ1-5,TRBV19,CASSLSTGGGQPQHF,TGTGCCAGTAGTTTATCGACAGGGGGAGGTCAGCCCCAGCATTTT
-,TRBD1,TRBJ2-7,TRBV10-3,CAISEAGTGDYEQYF,TGTGCCATCAGTGAGGCCGGGACAGGGGACTACGAGCAGTACTTC
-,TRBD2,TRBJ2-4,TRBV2,CASSDGGLTKNIQYF,TGTGCCAGCAGTGACGGGGGGTTGACCAAAAACATTCAGTACTTC
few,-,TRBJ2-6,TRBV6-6,CASLPSSGANVLTF,TGTGCCAGCCTCCCCTCCTCTGGGGCCAACGTCCTGACTTTC
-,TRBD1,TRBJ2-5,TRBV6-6,CASSAGTGGLKTQYF,TGTGCCAGCAGCGCCGGGACAGGGGGTTTGAAGACCCAGTACTTC
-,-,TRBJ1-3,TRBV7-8,CASSREVYSGNTIYF,TGTGCCAGCAGCCGAGAGGTGTACTCTGGAAACACCATATATTTT
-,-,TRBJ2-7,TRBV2,CASIPLTTGNEQYF,TGTGCCAGCATCCCCCTGACAACAGGGAACGAGCAGTACTTC
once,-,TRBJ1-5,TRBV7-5,CARSQNEEEGRNPQPQHF,TGTGCCAGAAGCCAGAACGAAGAGGAGGGGAGGAATCCTCAGCCCCAGCATTTT
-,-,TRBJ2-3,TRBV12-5,CASGNSLTDTQYF,TGTGCTAGTGGTAACAGCCTCACAGATACGCAGTATTTT
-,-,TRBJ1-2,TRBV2,CASPFPYGYTF,TGTGCCAGCCCCTTCCCGTATGGCTACACCTTC
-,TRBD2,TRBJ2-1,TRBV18,CASSPPIRVAGRNEQFF,TGTGCCAGCTCACCACCGATTAGAGTAGCGGGGAGAAATGAGCAGTTCTTC
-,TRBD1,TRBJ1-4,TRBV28,CASRGTRTGDEKLFF,TGTGCCAGCAGGGGGACCCGGACAGGGGACGAAAAACTGTTTTTT
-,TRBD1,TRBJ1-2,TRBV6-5,CASSQGVGYTF,TGTGCCAGCAGTCAGGGGGTTGGCTACACCTTC
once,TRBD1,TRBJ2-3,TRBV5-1,CASSLAGTGWSDTQYF,TGCGCCAGCAGCTTGGCCGGGACAGGGTGGTCAGATACGCAGTATTTT
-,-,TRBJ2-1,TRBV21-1,CASSKERGTANEQFF,TGTGCCAGCAGCAAAGAGCGGGGTACGGCCAATGAGCAGTTCTTC
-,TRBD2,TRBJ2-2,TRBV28,CAIKSGDGELFF,TGTGCCATTAAGAGCGGGGACGGGGAGCTGTTTTTT
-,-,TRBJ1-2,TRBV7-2,CASSLFGEDGYTF,TGTGCCAGCAGCTTATTCGGGGAGGATGGCTACACCTTC
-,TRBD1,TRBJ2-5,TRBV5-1,CASSSDRGLEETQYF,TGCGCCAGCAGCTCCGACAGGGGGCTCGAAGAGACCCAGTACTTC
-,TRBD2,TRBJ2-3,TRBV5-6,CASSSRLAGTDTQYF,TGTGCCAGCAGCTCGCGACTAGCGGGCACAGATACGCAGTATTTT
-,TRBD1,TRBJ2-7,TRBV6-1,CASRTGTHGEQYF,TGTGCCAGCAGGACAGGGACCCATGGAGAGCAGTACTTC
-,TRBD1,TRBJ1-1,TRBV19,CASSIGTGVNTPEAFF,TGTGCCAGTAGTATTGGGACAGGGGTTAATACACCTGAAGCTTTCTTT
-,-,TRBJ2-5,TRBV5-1,CASRLSINQEAQYF,TGCGCCAGCAGACTTTCAATAAATCAAGAGGCCCAGTACTTC
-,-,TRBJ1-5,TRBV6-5,CASSRQGNQPQHF,TGTGCCAGCAGCCGCCAGGGAAATCAGCCCCAGCATTTT
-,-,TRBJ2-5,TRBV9,CASSAEGRQETQYF,TGTGCCAGCAGCGCCGAGGGCCGGCAAGAGACCCAGTACTTC
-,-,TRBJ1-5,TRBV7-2,CASSRTDNQPQHF,TGTGCCAGCAGCCGGACTGACAATCAGCCCCAGCATTTT
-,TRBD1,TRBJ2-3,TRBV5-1,CASSLARGFTDTQYF,TGCGCCAGCAGCTTGGCCAGGGGGTTCACAGATACGCAGTATTTT
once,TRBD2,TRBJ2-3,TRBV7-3,CASRKLAGSTDTQYF,TGTGCCAGCAGGAAACTAGCGGGAAGCACAGATACGCAGTATTTT
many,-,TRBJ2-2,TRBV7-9,CASSSPLRGAGELFF,TGTGCCAGCAGCTCCCCCCTGCGGGGAGCCGGGGAGCTGTTTTTT
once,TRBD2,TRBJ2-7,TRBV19,CASRNGGLPYEQYF,TGTGCCAGTAGGAACGGGGGACTACCCTACGAGCAGTACTTC